This T cell receptor (beta chain) is from a study of radiotherapy plus CTLA-4 blockade in lung cancer. Some clones are missing from TCRdb's copy, which holds only in-frame ones; the method was immunoSEQ multiplex PCR. Here the sample spans approximately 30,000 clones, 80% to 90% being singletons. Germline CDR1 is MNHNS and CDR2 is SASEGT. The CDR3 runs 15 residues. V lost 5 bases to trimming and J lost 0 bases, with 11 bases between them. This chain uses TRBV6-1 with TRBJ1-3, with D possibly matching TRBD1 (6 bases). The clonotype comes from a human donor with non-small cell lung cancer that progressed on radiotherapy plus ipilimumab. The material sequenced was peripheral blood, taken from a patient treated with radiotherapy plus ipilimumab. In DNA, the CDR3 is TGTGCCAGCAGTCGACAGGCGTCCTCTGGAAACACCATATATTTT. Translation gives CASSRQASSGNTIYF.